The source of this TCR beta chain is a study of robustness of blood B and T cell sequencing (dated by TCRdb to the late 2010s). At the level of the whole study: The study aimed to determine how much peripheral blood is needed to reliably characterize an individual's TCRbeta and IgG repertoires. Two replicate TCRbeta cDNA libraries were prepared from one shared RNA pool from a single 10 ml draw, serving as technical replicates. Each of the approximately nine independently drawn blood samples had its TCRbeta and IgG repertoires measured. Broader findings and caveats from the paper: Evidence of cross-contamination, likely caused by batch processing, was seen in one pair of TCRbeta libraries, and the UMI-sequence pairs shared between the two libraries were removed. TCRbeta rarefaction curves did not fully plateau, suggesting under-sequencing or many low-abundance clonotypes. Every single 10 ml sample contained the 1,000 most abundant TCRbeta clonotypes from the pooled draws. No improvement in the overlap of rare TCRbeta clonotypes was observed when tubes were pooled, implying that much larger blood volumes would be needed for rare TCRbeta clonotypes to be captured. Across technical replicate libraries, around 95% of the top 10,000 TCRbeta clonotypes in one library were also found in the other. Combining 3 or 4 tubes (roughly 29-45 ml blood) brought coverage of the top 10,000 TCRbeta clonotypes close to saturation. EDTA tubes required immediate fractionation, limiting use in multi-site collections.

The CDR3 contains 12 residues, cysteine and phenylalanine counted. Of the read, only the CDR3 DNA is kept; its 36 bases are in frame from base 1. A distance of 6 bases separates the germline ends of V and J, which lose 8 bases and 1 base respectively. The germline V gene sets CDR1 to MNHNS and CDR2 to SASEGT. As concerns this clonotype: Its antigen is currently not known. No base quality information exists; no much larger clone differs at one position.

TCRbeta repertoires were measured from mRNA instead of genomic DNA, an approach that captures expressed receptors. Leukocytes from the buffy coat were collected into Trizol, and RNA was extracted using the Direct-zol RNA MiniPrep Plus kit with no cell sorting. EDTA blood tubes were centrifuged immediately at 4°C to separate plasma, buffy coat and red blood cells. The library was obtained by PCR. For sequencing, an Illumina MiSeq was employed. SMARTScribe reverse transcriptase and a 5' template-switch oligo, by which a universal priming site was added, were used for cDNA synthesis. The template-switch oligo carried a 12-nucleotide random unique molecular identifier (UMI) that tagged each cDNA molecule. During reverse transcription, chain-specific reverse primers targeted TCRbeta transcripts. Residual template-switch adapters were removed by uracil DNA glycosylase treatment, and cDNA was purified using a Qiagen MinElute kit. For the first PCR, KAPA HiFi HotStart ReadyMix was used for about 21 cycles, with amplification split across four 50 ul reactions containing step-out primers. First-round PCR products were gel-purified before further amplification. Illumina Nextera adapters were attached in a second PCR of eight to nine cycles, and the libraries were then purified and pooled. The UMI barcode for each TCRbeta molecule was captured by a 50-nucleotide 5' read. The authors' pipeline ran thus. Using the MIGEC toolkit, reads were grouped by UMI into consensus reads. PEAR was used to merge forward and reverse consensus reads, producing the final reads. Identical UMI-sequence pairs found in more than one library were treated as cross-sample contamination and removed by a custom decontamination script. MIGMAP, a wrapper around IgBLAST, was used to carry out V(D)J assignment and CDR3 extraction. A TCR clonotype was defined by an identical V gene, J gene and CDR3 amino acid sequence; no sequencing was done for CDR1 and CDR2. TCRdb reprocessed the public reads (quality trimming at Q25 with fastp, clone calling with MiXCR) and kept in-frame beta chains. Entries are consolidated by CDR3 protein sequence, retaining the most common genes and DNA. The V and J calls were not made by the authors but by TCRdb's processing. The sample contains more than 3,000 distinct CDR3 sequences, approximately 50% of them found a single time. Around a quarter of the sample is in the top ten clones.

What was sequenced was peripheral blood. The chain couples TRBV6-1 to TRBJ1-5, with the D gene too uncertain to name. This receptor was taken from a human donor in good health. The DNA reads TGTGCCAGCTCCGACAGCAATCAGCCCCAGCATTTT. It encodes CASSDSNQPQHF.